The 23 T cell receptor beta chains given below trace back to one sample, sequenced in a study of blood T cell repertoires in COVID-19. TCRdb's table, derived via immunoSEQ multiplex PCR, lists solely in-frame clones and lacks some. The profile shows around 220,000 clones, roughly 84% of them singletons. Sequencing was carried out using peripheral blood. These receptors all stem from a woman between 35 and 50 years old with active or convalescent COVID-19.

This clone has more than one count but fewer than ten. The rearrangement links TRBV5-1 to TRBJ2-1; perhaps TRBD2 as D (6 bases). The germline gives CDR1 SGHRS, CDR2 YFSETQ. The CDR3 runs to 14 residues. V lost 1 base to trimming and J lost 5 bases, with 10 bases between them. CDR3 sequence reads: CASSLLEGNNEQFF. DNA of the CDR3: TGCGCCAGCAGCTTGTTGGAGGGAAACAATGAGCAGTTCTTC.

The chain recombines TRBV11-2 with TRBJ2-5; TRBD1 aligns across 7 bases. The V segment lost 0 bases and the J segment 4 bases; nucleotides outside the gene matches: 5. Germline V lookup: CDR1 SGHAT, CDR2 FQNNGV. The CDR3 loop spans 15 amino acids. The CDR3 coding sequence is TGTGCCAGCAGCTTAGAACTAGACAGGGCAGAGACCCAGTACTTC. Encoded protein: CASSLELDRAETQYF.

This chain joins TRBV28 and TRBJ1-1; a possible D gene is TRBD1 (6 bases). Germline V CDR1 and CDR2: MDHEN, SYDVKM. Trimming stripped 6 bases from V and 0 bases from J, with 8 bases between. The length of the CDR3 is 13 residues. CDR3: CASRRDMNTEAFF. The CDR3 DNA is TGTGCCAGCAGACGGGACATGAACACTGAAGCTTTCTTT.

V gene TRBV19 combines with J gene TRBJ1-3; D not certain. The CDR3 spans 14 residues. The V gene's germline CDR1 is LNHDA and CDR2 SQIVND (reference sequence). Trimming left V 6 bases short and J 0 bases short, with 9 bases between. The CDR3 DNA reads TGTGCCAGTAGGTCGGACTTCTCTGGAAACACCATATATTTT. Amino acid sequence: CASRSDFSGNTIYF.

The chain is built from TRBV4-2 and TRBJ2-7, with D perhaps matching TRBD2 (6 bases). V was clipped by 4 bases and J by 4 bases, with 20 bases between them. The CDR3 extends over 16 amino acids. In germline, CDR1 is LGHNA, CDR2 YNFKEQ. In DNA, the CDR3 is TGTGCCAGCAGCCCCGACCGGGACTCCCAAGCGTACGAGCAGTACTTC. It translates to CASSPDRDSQAYEQYF.

The chain recombines TRBV9 with TRBJ2-7; D is perhaps TRBD2 (5 bases). Germline V gene sequence: CDR1 SGDLS, CDR2 YYNGEE. Trimming took 4 bases from V and 9 from J, leaving 23 bases between them. The length of the CDR3 is 15 residues. The CDR3 coding sequence is TGTGCCAGCAGCCCCCGGGGATCTACGGCCCGGTGGCAGTACGTC. It encodes CASSPRGSTARWQYV.

The chain joins TRBV6-6 to TRBJ1-3; 9 bases are a match to TRBD1. The CDR3 has 15 amino acids. J gave up 3 bases and V 6 bases, and 6 bases lay outside the gene matches. In germline, CDR1 is MNHNY, CDR2 SVGAGI (reference sequence). CDR3 DNA sequence: TGTGCCAGCAGCGGGACAGGGAAGAGTGGAAACACCATATATTTT. Its protein is CASSGTGKSGNTIYF.

The chain uses TRBV3-1 (or the pseudogene TRBV3-2) and TRBJ1-3; weak D call: TRBD1 (5 bases). V lost 2 bases and J 0 bases, leaving 14 bases between the germline ends. The CDR3 covers 17 residues. Germline CDR1 reads LGHDT; CDR2 reads YNNKEL (reference sequence). CDR3 amino acids: CASSQPPTAYSGNTIYF. The CDR3 nucleotides read TGTGCCAGCAGCCAACCGCCGACAGCCTACTCTGGAAACACCATATATTTT.

This chain joins TRBV6-5 and TRBJ1-1, with 7 bases that match TRBD1. The CDR3 is 15 amino acids. With 6 bases clipped from V and 2 bases from J, the junction kept 9 bases outside the gene matches. In germline, CDR1 is MNHEY, CDR2 SVGAGI. CDR3 region: CASSIPGTANTEAFF. The CDR3 nucleotides are TGTGCCAGCAGCATTCCCGGGACAGCAAACACTGAAGCTTTCTTT.

The J gene is TRBJ1-4, the V gene TRBV2; perhaps TRBD1 as D (6 bases). The CDR3 extends over 16 amino acids. Deletions cut 6 bases from V and 2 bases from J, with 16 bases between. Germline CDR1 reads SNHLY; CDR2 reads FYNNEI. The CDR3 here is CASRRQEGGTNEKLFF. Written as DNA, the CDR3 is TGTGCCAGCAGAAGACAAGAGGGGGGGACTAATGAAAAACTGTTTTTT. The full variable domain, in which reference TRBV2 and TRBJ1-4 provide the parts outside the CDR3, is EPEVTQTPSHQVTQMGQEVILRCVPISNHLYFYWYRQILGQKVEFLVSFYNNEISEKSEIFDDQFSVERPDGSNFTLKIRSTKLEDSAMYFCASRRQEGGTNEKLFFGSGTQLSVL.

A few counts support this clone. The rearrangement uses TRBV19 and TRBJ1-1, with 9 bases aligning to TRBD1. This CDR3 spans 12 amino acids. V was pared by 7 bases and J by 7 bases, with 4 bases of the junction left unmatched. The germline V gene has CDR1 LNHDA and CDR2 SQIVND (reference sequence). Written as DNA, the CDR3 is TGTGCCAGTAACCGACAGGGGGGTGAAGCTTTCTTT. It codes for CASNRQGGEAFF.

V usage is TRBV6-4 and J usage is TRBJ1-4; D is unresolved. Trimming took off 4 bases at V and 8 bases at J, with 11 bases between the two ends. Germline V gives CDR1 MRHNA, CDR2 SNTAGT. The CDR3 extends over 13 amino acids. CDR3 protein: CASSVEANEKLFF. The CDR3 bases are TGTGCCAGCAGTGTGGAGGCAAACGAAAAACTGTTTTTT.

This chain connects TRBV3-1 (or the pseudogene TRBV3-2) to TRBJ1-3, with 9 positions matching TRBD1. Germline values: CDR1 LGHDT, CDR2 YNNKEL (reference sequence). The CDR3 is 17 residues long. The junction had 11 bases not matched to a gene; V was cut back by 4 bases and J by 4 bases. The CDR3 here is CASSRTPGTGPGNTIYF. The DNA for the CDR3 is TGTGCCAGCAGCCGAACTCCCGGGACAGGGCCAGGAAACACCATATATTTT.

The chain combines TRBV5-1 with TRBJ1-3; D uncertain. Germline V gene lookup returns CDR1 SGHRS and CDR2 YFSETQ. The CDR3 consists of 13 residues. V lost 4 bases, J lost 0 bases, and 5 bases lay in between. This chain's CDR3 is CASSVDSGNTIYF. The CDR3 DNA sequence: TGCGCCAGCAGCGTAGACTCTGGAAACACCATATATTTT. The complete variable domain, with remaining parts taken from reference TRBV5-1 and TRBJ1-3, reads KAGVTQTPRYLIKTRGQQVTLSCSPISGHRSVSWYQQTPGQGLQFLFEYFSETQRNKGNFPGRFSGRQFSNSRSEMNVSTLELGDSALYLCASSVDSGNTIYFGEGSWLTVV.

The CDR3: CASSEFGRSTYNEQFF. The DNA of the CDR3 is TGTGCCAGCAGTGAATTCGGTAGAAGCACCTACAATGAGCAGTTCTTC. This rearrangement joins TRBV6-1 to TRBJ2-1; the D is unclear. The V gene lost 2 bases and the J gene lost 2 bases, with 13 bases spanning the gap. The CDR3 spans 16 residues. Germline CDR1 reads MNHNS; CDR2 reads SASEGT.

The chain recombines TRBV20-1 with TRBJ2-1; the D is unclear. V lost 1 base and J lost 5, with 3 bases in between. This CDR3 is built from 11 residues. CDR1 DFQATT and CDR2 SNEGSKA come from the germline V gene (reference sequence). CDR3 loop: CSARADNEQFF. The CDR3 DNA is TGCAGTGCTAGAGCGGACAATGAGCAGTTCTTC.

V gene TRBV6-5 combines with J gene TRBJ2-3; 11 positions agree with TRBD2. Germline CDR1 MNHEY, CDR2 SVGAGI. This CDR3 spans 15 amino acids. J gave up 3 bases and V 6 bases, and 5 bases lay outside the gene matches. The CDR3 loop reads CASRLSGGVTDTQYF. CDR3 coding DNA: TGTGCCAGCAGACTTAGCGGGGGGGTAACAGATACGCAGTATTTT.

This clone was seen once. J is TRBJ1-2 and V is TRBV6-2 or TRBV6-3; TRBD1 matches 8 bases. Germline V gene lookup returns CDR1 MNHEY and CDR2 SVGEGT. The CDR3 sequence is 17 residues long. Trimming took 5 bases from V and 4 from J; bases not matched to a gene: 15. CDR3 DNA sequence: TGTGCCAGCAGTCGGCTGACAGGGGTACCCGGTATCTATGGCTACACCTTC. This codes for CASSRLTGVPGIYGYTF.

The chain is built from TRBV29-1 and TRBJ1-5; perhaps TRBD1 as D (5 bases). Germline CDR1 and CDR2: SQVTM and ANQGSEA. Trimming left V 5 bases short and J 4 bases short, with 9 bases between. The CDR3 covers 12 residues. The CDR3 region is CSVRQGNQPQHF. CDR3 DNA sequence: TGCAGCGTTCGGCAGGGAAATCAGCCCCAGCATTTT.

This clone was counted a few times. The CDR3 sequence is CASSDWQGIFYPEAFF. Written as DNA, the CDR3 is TGTGCCAGCAGTGATTGGCAGGGAATTTTCTACCCTGAAGCTTTCTTT. The V gene is TRBV2, the J gene TRBJ1-1; maybe TRBD1 (5 bases). V dropped 3 bases and J dropped 6 bases, with 20 bases sitting between them. CDR3 length: 16 amino acids. Germline values: CDR1 SNHLY, CDR2 FYNNEI.

The V and J genes are TRBV5-4 and TRBJ1-1; D remains unclear. The CDR3 has 13 residues. The germline V gene encodes CDR1 SGHNT and CDR2 YYREEE (reference sequence). The V end was cut by 0 bases, the J end by 4 bases, with 7 bases between. CDR3 sequence (DNA): TGTGCCAGCAGCTTGGCCGGGGTCACTGAAGCTTTCTTT. Encoded protein: CASSLAGVTEAFF.

The genes are TRBV3-1 (or the pseudogene TRBV3-2) and TRBJ1-4, with 8 bases fitting TRBD1. Germline trimming cut 6 bases from V and 4 bases from J; bases unmatched to any gene: 10. Germline V CDR1 and CDR2: LGHDT, YNNKEL (reference sequence). The CDR3 spans 16 residues. CDR3 DNA: TGTGCCAGCAGTCAGACGGGGACAGGAGTTAATGAAAAACTGTTTTTT. Translated: CASSQTGTGVNEKLFF.

CDR3 bases: TGTGCCAGCAGTGGAATGGAGCCTACCGCAGCCTACGAGCAGTACTTC. It is translated as CASSGMEPTAAYEQYF. The chain has TRBV2 and TRBJ2-7, with D uncertain. Trimming cost V 4 bases and J 2 bases, with 18 bases left between them. The CDR3 is made up of 16 amino acids. Germline CDR1 and CDR2: SNHLY and FYNNEI.